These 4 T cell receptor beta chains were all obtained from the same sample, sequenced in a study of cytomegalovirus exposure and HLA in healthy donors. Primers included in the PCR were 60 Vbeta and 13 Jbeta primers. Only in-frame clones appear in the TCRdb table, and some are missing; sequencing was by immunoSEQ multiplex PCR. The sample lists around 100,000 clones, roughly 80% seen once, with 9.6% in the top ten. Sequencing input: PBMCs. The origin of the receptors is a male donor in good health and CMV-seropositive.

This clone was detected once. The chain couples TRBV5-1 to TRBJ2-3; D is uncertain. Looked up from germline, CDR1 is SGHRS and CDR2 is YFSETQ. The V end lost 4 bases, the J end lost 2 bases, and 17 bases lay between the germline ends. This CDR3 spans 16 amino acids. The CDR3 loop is CASSDSSSYATDTQYF. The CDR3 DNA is TGCGCCAGCAGCGACTCTTCTAGTTATGCCACAGATACGCAGTATTTT.

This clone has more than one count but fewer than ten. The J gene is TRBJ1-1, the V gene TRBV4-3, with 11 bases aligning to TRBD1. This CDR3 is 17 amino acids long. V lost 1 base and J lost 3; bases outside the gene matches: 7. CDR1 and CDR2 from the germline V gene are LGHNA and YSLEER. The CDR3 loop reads CASSQGTGGVGDTEAFF. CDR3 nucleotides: TGCGCCAGCAGCCAAGGGACAGGGGGCGTTGGGGACACTGAAGCTTTCTTT.

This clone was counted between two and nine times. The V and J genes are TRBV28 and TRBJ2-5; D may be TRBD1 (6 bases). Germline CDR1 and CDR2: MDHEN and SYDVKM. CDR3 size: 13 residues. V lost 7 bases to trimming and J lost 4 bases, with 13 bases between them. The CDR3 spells CASTRGSAETQYF. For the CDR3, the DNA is TGTGCCAGCACTAGGGGGAGCGCAGAGACCCAGTACTTC.

CDR3 nucleotide sequence: TGCGCCAGCAGCTTGGAAGCGAGGAATTCACCCCTCCACTTT. Protein product: CASSLEARNSPLHF. This sequence joins TRBV5-1 and TRBJ1-6; the D is unclear. The V gene lost 0 bases and the J gene lost 7 bases, with 8 bases spanning the gap. Looked up from germline, CDR1 is SGHRS and CDR2 is YFSETQ. This CDR3 is 14 amino acids long.